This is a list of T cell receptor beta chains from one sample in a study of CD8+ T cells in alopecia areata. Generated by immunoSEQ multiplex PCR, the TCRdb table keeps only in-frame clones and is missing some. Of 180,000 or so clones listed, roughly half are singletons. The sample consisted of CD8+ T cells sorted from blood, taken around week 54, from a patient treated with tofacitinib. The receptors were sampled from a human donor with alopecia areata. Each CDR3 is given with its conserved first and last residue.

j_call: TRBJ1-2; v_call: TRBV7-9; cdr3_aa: CAIYRGGAYYGYTF
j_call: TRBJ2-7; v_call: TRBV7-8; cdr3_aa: CASSSPLAGKYEQYF
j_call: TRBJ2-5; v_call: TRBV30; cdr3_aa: CAWSAGEGYQETQYF
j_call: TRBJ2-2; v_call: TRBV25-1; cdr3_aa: CASSADRAGTGELFF
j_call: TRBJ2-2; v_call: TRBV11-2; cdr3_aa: CASTSPAGELFF
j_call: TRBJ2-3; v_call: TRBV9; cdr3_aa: CASSMGTDTQYF
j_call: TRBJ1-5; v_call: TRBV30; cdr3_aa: CAWSVQGGPQHF
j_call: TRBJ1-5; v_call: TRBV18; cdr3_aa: CASSPASGTGDQPQHF
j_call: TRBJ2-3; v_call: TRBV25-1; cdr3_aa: CASSELLAGGKDTQYF
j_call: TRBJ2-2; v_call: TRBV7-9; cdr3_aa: CASSPDGTGELFF
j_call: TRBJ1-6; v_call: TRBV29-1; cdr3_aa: CSVGQGWNSPLHF
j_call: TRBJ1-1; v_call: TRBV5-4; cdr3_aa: CASSLAENTEAFF
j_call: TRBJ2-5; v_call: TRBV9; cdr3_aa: CASSAPYGETQYF
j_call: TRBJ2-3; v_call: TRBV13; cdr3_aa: CASSLGTDTQYF
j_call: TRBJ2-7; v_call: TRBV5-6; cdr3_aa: CASSLRQGYEQYF
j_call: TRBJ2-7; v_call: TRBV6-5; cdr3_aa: CASSYADRDYEQYF
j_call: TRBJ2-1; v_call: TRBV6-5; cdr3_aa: CASSYSGGGSWDEQFF
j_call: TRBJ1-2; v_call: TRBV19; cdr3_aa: CASEGTGTINYGYTF
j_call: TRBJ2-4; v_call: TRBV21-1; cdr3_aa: CASSKESRALAKNIQYF
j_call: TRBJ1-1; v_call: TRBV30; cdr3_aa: CAWSRWDEGENEAFF
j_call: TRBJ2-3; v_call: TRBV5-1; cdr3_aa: CASSLGQGIDTQYF
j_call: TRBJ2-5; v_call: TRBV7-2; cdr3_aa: CASSQDRGGEETQYF
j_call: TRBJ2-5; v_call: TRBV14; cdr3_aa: CASSPTGIKETQYF
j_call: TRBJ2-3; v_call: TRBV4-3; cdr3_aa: CASSNTDTQYF
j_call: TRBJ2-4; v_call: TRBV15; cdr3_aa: CATSRDEGVVDKNIQYF
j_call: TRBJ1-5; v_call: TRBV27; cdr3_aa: CASSFRGFEPQHF
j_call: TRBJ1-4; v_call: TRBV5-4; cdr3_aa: CASSDGTGSEKLFF
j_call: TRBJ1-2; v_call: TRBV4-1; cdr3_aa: CASSQDRTTTTGYTF
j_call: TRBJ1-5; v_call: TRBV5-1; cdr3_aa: CASSPLGETNQPQHF
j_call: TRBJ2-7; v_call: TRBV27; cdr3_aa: CASGIHEQYF
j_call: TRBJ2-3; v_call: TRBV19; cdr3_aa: CASSPTSGGTDTQYF
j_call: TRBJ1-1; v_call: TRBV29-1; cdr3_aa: CSVGTGQNTEAFF
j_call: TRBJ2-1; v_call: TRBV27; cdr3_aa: CASSLLWGDEQFF
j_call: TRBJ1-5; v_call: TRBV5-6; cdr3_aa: CASSQRYSNQPQHF
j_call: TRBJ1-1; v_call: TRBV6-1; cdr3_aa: CATFPLGTAHEAFF
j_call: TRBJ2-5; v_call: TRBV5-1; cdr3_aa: CASSHGGHETQYF
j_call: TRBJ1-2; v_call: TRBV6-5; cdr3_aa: CASRGTASFEGYTF
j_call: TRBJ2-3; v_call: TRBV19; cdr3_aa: CASSGTDPGSTDTQYF
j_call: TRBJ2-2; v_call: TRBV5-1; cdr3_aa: CASSLEGAAGELFF
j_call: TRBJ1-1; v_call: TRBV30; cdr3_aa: CAWSRQVGVTEAFF
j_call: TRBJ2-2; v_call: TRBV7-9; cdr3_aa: CASSTGELFF
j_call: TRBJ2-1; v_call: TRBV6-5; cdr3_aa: CASSYSGEQFF
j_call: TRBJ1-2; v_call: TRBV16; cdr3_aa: CASSQSGGPYGYTF
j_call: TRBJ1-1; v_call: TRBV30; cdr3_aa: CAWQDGLAEAFF
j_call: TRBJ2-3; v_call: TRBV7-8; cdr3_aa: CASTLGGGSLSVGTDTQYF
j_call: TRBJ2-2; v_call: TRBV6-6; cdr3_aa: CASSYAGELFF
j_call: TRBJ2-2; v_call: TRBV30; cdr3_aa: CAWSVIGPGELFF
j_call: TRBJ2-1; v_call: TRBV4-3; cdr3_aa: CASSQDWEVGWQFF
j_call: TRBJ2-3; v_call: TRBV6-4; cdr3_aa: CASSLAGDIDTQYF
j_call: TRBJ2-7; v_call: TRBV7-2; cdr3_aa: CASSLAPPTTYEQYF
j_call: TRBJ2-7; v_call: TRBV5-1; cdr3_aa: CASRRGLAYEQYF
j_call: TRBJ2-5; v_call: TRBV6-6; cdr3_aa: CASSPQTRMETQYF
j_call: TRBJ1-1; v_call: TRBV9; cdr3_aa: CASSVEVANTEAFF